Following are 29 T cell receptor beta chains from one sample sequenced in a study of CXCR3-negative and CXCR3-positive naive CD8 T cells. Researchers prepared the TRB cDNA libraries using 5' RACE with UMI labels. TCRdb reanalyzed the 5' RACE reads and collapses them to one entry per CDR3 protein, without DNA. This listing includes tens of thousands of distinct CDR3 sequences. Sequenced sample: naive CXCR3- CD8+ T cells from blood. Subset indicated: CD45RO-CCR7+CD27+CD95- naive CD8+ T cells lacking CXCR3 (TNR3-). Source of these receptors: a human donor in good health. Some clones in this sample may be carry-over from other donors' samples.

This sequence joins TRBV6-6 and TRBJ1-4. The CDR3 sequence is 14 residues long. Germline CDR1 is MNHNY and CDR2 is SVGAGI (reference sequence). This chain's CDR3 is CASSYVNTEEKLFF.

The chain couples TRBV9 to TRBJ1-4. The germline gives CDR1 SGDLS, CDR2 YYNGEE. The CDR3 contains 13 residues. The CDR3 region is CASSSTTGEKLFF. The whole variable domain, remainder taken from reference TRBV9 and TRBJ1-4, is DSGVTQTPKHLITATGQRVTLRCSPRSGDLSVYWYQQSLDQGLQFLIQYYNGEERAKGNILERFSAQQFPDLHSELNLSSLELGDSALYFCASSSTTGEKLFFGSGTQLSVL.

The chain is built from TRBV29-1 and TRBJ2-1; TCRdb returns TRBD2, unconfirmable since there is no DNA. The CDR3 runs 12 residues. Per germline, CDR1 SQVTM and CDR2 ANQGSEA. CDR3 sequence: CSGRLAYNEQFF.

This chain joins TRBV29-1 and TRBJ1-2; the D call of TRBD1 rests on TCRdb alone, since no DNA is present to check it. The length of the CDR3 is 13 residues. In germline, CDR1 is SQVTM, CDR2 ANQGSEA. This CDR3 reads CSVVPQGDYGYTF.

The CDR3 protein is CASSLVDTSNQPQHF. The V gene is TRBV5-5, the J gene TRBJ1-5. The CDR3 extends over 15 amino acids. From germline, CDR1 is SGHKS and CDR2 YYEKEE (reference sequence).

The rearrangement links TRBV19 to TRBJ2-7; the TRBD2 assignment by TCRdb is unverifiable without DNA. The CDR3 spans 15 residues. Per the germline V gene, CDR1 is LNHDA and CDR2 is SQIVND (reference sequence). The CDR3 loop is CASSMEAGMAWEQYF.

The CDR3 protein is CSVSHWTSGGSYKQYF. The rearrangement uses TRBV29-1 and TRBJ2-7; the TCRdb D gene call, TRBD2, has no DNA to confirm it. The CDR3 extends over 16 amino acids. In germline, CDR1 is SQVTM, CDR2 ANQGSEA.

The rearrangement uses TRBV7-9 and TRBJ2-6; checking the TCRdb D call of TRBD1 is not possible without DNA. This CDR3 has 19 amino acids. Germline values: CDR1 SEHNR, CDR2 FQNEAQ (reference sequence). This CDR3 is CASSDLGGQAASGANVLTF.

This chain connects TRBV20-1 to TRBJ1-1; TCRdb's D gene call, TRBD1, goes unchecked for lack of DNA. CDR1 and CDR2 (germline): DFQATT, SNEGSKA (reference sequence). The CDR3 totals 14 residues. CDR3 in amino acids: CSVASGTGDTEAFF.

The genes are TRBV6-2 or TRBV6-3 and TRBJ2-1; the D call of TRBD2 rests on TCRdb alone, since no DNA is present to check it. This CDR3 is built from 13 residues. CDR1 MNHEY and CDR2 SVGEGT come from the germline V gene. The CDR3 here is CASASGGGNEQFF.

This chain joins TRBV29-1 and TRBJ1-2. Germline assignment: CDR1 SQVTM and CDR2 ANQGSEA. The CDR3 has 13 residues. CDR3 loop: CSVEREGLYGYTF.

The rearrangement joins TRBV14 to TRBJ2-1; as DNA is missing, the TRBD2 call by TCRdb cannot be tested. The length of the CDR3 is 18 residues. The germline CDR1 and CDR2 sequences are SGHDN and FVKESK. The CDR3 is CASSLSGTSGLPYNEQFF.

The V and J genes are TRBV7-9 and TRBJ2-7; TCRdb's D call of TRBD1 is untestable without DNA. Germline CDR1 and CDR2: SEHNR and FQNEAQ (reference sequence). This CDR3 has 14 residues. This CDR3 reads CASSFGTGSYEQYF. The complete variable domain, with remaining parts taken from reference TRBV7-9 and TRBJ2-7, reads DTGVSQNPRHKITKRGQNVTFRCDPISEHNRLYWYRQTLGQGPEFLTYFQNEAQLEKSRLLSDRFSAERPKGSFSTLEIQRTEQGDSAMYLCASSFGTGSYEQYFGPGTRLTVT.

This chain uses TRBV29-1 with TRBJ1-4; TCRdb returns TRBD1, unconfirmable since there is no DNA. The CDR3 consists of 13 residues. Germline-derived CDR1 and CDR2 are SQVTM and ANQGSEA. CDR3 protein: CSVLGTGVEKLFF. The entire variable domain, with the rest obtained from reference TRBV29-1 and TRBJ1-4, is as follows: SAVISQKPSRDICQRGTSLTIQCQVDSQVTMMFWYRQQPGQSLTLIATANQGSEATYESGFVIDKFPISRPNLTFSTLTVSNMSPEDSSIYLCSVLGTGVEKLFFGSGTQLSVL.

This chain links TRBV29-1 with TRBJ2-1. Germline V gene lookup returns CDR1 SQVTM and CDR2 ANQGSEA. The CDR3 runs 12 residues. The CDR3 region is CSVGNASYEQFF.

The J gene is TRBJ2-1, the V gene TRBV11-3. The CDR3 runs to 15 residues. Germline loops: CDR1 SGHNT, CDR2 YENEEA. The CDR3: CASSLSVSSHNEQFF.

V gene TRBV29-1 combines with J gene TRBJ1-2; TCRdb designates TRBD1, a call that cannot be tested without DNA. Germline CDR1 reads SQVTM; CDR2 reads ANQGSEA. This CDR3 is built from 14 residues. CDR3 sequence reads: CSVEVAGGFEGYTF. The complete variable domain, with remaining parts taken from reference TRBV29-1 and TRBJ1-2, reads SAVISQKPSRDICQRGTSLTIQCQVDSQVTMMFWYRQQPGQSLTLIATANQGSEATYESGFVIDKFPISRPNLTFSTLTVSNMSPEDSSIYLCSVEVAGGFEGYTFGSGTRLTVV.

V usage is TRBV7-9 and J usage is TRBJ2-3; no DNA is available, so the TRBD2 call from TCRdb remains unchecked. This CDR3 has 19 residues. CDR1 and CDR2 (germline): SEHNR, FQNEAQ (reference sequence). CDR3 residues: CASSPRERGGLFPGDTQYF. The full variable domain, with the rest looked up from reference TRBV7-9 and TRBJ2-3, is DTGVSQNPRHKITKRGQNVTFRCDPISEHNRLYWYRQTLGQGPEFLTYFQNEAQLEKSRLLSDRFSAERPKGSFSTLEIQRTEQGDSAMYLCASSPRERGGLFPGDTQYFGPGTRLTVL.

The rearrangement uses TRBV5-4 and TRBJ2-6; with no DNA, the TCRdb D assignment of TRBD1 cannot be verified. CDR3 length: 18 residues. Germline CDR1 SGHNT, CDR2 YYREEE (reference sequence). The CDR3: CASSPRGVVASGANVLTF.

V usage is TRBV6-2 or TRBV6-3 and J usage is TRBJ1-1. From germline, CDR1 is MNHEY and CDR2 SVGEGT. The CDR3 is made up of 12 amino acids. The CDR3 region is CASEGIRIEAFF.

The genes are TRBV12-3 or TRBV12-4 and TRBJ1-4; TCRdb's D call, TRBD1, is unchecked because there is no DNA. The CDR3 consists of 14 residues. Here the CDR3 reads CASSFDRKGEKLFF.

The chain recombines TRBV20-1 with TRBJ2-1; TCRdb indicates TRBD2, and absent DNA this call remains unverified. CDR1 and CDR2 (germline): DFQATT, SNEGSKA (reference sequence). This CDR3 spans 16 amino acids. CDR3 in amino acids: CSASVPFSGDYNEQFF.

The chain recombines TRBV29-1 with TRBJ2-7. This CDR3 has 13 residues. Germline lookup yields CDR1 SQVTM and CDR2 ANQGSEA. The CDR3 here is CSASTGSSYEQYF.

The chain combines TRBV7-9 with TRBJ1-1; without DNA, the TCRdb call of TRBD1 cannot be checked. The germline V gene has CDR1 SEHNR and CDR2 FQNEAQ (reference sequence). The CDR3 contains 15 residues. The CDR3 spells CASSPLGNRNTEAFF.

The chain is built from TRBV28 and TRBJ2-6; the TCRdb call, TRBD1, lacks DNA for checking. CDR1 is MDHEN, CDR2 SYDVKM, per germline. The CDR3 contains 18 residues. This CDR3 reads CASSNIKDRLSGANVLTF.

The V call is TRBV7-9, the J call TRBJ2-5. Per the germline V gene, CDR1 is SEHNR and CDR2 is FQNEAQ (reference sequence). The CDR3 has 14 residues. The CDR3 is CASSLFGSAETQYF.

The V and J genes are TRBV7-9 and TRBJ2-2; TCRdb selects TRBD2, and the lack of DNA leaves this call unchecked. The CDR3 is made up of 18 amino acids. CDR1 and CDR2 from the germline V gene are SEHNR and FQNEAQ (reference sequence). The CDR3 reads CASSLPLAGEAVTGELFF.

The CDR3 protein is CASSQSGLNKIWQFF. The rearrangement uses TRBV3-1 and TRBJ2-1; the D gene TCRdb calls, TRBD2, cannot be checked with no DNA. In germline, CDR1 is LGHDT, CDR2 YNNKEL (reference sequence). There are 15 residues in the CDR3.

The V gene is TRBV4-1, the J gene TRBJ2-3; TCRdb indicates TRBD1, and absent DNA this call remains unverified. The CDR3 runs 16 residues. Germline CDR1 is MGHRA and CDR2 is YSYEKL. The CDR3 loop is CASSQDKGLGTDTQYF.